Detailed here is one T cell receptor beta chain. Its antigen is not yet known. Base qualities are not provided; no much larger clone lies one nucleotide away. This sample is part of a study of blood T cell repertoires in COVID-19 (TCRdb year 2020). Background for the entire study: The collaborator samples originated in the United States, Italy and Spain and spanned the acute and convalescent phases of COVID-19. The prospective study material was composed of cDNA or gDNA derived from T cells, B-cell-depleted T cells, or PBMCs. The dataset comprised deeply sampled blood TCRbeta repertoires from subjects exposed to, actively infected with, or recovered from COVID-19. The repertoires were made available in a free public database intended to serve as a resource for research on the immune response to SARS-CoV-2. The samples were drawn from the first 160 participants of the ongoing ImmuneRACE study and from 1,200 or so subjects provided by 6 global collaborators. Nearly every sample came with metadata listing a de-identified subject ID, COVID-19 status, age in years and sex. Where available, HLA class I and class II types were obtained from metadata supplied by the sample provider rather than from assay-based typing. Summary of the overall study and its limitations: The amount of clinical and demographic metadata varied by source and participant and was provided uncurated.

The V and J ends are trimmed by 7 bases and 0 bases, leaving 12 bases between them. The CDR3 starts with the cysteine, ends with the phenylalanine, and has 14 residues. Only the CDR3 region is kept as DNA, spanning 42 bases read in frame from base 1. The germline V gene gives CDR1 as LGHNT and CDR2 as FRNRAP. The immunoSEQ Assay, a bias-controlled multiplex PCR, was used to amplify TCRbeta CDR3 regions from genomic DNA. As for the original processing: Within the assay, amplification of reference gene primers was used to estimate how many nucleated cells each sample contained. To quantify the absolute abundance of each unique TCRbeta CDR3 rearrangement, sequence reads were collapsed and filtered. For each sample, productive Simpson clonality was calculated as the square root of Simpson's diversity index over productive rearrangements. TCRdb limited this immuneACCESS table to in-frame rearrangements with V and J called. A share of clones is missing; checked studies link under half to unresolved V genes, and the rest is unexplained. The V and J calls and the clone size are those of that table, but D and trimming were determined from the DNA. This sample holds 120,000 or so clones; more than 65% were observed only once. The ten largest clones represent 2% to 2.5% of the sample.

Each collaborating institution followed its own protocols to collect whole blood in K2EDTA tubes. Collaborator samples were shipped for TCRbeta analysis as frozen whole blood, isolated PBMCs, or DNA extracted from either sample type. Sequenced sample: peripheral blood. The sequence derives from an older woman with acute or convalescent COVID-19. The chain couples TRBV12-5 to TRBJ1-1; possibly the D gene is TRBD1, per 5 matching bases. Read as DNA, the sequence is TGTGCTAGTGTTACTGGGGGGGTGAACACTGAAGCTTTCTTT. Its translation reads: CASVTGGVNTEAFF.